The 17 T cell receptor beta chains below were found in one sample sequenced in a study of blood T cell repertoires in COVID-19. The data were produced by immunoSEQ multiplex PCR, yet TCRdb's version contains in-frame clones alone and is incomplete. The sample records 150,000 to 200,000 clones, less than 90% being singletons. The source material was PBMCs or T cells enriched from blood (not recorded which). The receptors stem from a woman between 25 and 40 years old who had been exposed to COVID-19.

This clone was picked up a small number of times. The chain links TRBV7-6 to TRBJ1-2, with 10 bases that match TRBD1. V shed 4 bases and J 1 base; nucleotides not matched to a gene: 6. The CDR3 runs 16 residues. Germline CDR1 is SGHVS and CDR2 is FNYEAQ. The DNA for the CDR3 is TGTGCCAGCAGCTCGGGGACAGGGGAGCTTAACTATGGCTACACCTTC. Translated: CASSSGTGELNYGYTF.

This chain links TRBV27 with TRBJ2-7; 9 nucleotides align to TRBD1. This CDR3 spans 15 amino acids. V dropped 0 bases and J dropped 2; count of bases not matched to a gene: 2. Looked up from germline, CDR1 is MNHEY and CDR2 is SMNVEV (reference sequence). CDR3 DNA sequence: TGTGCCAGCAGTTTATCGGGACAGGGCGCCTACGAGCAGTACTTC. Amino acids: CASSLSGQGAYEQYF.

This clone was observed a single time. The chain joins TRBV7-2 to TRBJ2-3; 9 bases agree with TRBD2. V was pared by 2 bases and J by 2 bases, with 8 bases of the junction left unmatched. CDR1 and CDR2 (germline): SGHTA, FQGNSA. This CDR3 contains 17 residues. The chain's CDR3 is CASSLWPAGGTTDTQYF. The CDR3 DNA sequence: TGTGCCAGCAGCTTATGGCCAGCGGGAGGAACCACAGATACGCAGTATTTT.

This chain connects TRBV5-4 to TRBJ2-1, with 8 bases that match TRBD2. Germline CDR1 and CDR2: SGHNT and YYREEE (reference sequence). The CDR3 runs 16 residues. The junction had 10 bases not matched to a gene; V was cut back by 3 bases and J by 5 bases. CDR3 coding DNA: TGTGCCAGCAGCTGGGGGTCGGCGGGGGGCAACAATGAGCAGTTCTTC. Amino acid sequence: CASSWGSAGGNNEQFF.

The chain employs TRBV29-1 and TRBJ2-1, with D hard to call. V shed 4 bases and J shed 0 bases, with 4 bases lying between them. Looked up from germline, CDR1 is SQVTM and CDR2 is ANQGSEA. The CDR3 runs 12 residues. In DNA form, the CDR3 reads TGCAGCGTTGCGTTCTCCTACAATGAGCAGTTCTTC. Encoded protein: CSVAFSYNEQFF.

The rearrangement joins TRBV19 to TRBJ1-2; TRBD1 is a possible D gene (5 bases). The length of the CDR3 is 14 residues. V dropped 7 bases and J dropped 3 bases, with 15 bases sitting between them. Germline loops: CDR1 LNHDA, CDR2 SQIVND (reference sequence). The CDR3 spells CASTSPGLHYGYTF. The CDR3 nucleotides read TGTGCCAGTACCTCGCCAGGGTTACACTATGGCTACACCTTC.

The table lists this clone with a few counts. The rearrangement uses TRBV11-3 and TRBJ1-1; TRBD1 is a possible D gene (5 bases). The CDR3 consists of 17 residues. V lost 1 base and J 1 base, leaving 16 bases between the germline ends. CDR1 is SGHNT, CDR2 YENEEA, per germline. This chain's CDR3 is CASSLGVRDSTNTEAFF. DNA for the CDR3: TGTGCCAGCAGCTTAGGGGTCCGGGACTCCACGAACACTGAAGCTTTCTTT.

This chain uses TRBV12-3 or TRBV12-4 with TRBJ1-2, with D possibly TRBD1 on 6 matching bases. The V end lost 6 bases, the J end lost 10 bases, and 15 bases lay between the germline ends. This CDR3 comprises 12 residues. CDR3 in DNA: TGTGCCAGCAGCGGAGGTAGGGGGTCCTACACCTTC. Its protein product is CASSGGRGSYTF.

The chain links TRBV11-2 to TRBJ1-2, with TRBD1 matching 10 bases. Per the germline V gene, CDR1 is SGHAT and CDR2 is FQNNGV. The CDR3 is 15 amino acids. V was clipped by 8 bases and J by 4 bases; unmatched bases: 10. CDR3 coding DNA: TGTGCCAGCGGGCCCGGGACAGGGGTCCTCTATGGCTACACCTTC. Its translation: CASGPGTGVLYGYTF.

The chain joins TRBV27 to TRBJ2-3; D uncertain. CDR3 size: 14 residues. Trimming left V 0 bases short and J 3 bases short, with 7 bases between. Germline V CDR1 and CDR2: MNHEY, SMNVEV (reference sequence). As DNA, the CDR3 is TGTGCCAGCAGTTTATCGAAACGGACAGATACGCAGTATTTT. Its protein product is CASSLSKRTDTQYF.

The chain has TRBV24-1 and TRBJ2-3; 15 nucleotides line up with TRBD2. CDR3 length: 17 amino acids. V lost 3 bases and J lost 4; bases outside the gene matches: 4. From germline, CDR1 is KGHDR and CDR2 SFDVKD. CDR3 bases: TGTGCCACCAGTGATCCTGGGACTAGCGGGGGGCCAGATACGCAGTATTTT. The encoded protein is CATSDPGTSGGPDTQYF.

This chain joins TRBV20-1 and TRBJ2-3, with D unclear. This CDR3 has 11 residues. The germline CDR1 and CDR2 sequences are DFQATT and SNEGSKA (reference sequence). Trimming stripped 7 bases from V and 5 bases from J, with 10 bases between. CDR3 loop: CSVLPGDTQYF. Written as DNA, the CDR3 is TGCAGTGTCCTGCCGGGAGATACGCAGTATTTT.

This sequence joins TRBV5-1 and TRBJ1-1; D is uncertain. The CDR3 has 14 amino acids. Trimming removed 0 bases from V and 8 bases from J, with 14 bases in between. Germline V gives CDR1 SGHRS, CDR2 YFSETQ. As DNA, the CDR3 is TGCGCCAGCAGCTTGGCCGAATTGGCAGAAGAAGCTTTCTTT. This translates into CASSLAELAEEAFF.

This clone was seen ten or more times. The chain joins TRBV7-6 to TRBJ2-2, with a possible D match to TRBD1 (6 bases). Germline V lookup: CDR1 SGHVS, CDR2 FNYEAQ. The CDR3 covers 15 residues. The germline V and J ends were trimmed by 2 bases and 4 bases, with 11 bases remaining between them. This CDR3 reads CASSLKSGVTGELFF. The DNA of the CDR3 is TGTGCCAGCAGCTTAAAGTCAGGGGTCACCGGGGAGCTGTTTTTT. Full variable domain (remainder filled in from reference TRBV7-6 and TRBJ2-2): GAGVSQSPRYKVTKRGQDVALRCDPISGHVSLYWYRQALGQGPEFLTYFNYEAQQDKSGLPNDRFSAERPEGSISTLTIQRTEQRDSAMYRCASSLKSGVTGELFFGEGSRLTVL.

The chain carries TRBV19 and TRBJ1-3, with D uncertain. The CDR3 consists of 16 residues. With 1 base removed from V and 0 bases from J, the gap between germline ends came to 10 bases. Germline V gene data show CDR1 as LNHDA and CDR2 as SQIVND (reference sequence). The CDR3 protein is CASSIGGGSSGNTIYF. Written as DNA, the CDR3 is TGTGCCAGTAGTATAGGTGGCGGAAGCTCTGGAAACACCATATATTTT.

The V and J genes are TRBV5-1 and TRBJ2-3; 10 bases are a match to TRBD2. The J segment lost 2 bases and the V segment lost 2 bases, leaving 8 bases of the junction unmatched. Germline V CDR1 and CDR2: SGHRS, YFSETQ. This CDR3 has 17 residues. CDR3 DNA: TGCGCCAGCAGCTTTACGATAGCGGGGGGACTCACAGATACGCAGTATTTT. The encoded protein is CASSFTIAGGLTDTQYF.

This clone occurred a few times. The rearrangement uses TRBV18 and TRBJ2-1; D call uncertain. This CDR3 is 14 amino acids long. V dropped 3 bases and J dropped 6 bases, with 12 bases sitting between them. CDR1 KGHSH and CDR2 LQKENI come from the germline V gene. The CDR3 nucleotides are TGTGCCAGCTCACCGAGCTCGAACTCCAATGAGCAGTTCTTC. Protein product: CASSPSSNSNEQFF.